A selection of T cell receptor beta chains follows, all from one sample in a study of blood T cells in healthy people across ages. TCRdb analysed the 5' RACE reads with MiXCR anew, one entry per CDR3 protein. The sample lists nearly 1 million distinct CDR3 sequences; roughly 47% were seen once. Sequencing was performed on blood. The source of these receptors is an older woman in good health. CDR3s include the opening cysteine and the closing phenylalanine or tryptophan. The D gene is left open where the match is weak. The size of a clone is reported for some rows only, either as once, few or many, or as a class for expanded clones.

d_gene: TRBD2; v_gene: TRBV28; j_gene: TRBJ2-3; abundance: .; CDR3nt: TGTGCCAGCAGGGGCGGGAGCCCAGATACGCAGTATTTT; CDR3aa: CASRGGSPDTQYF
d_gene: TRBD1; v_gene: TRBV6-6; j_gene: TRBJ1-1; abundance: few; CDR3nt: TGTGCCAGCAACTACAGGGGGGAGAACACTGAAGCTTTCTTT; CDR3aa: CASNYRGENTEAFF
d_gene: TRBD1; v_gene: TRBV15; j_gene: TRBJ1-1; abundance: few; CDR3nt: TGTGCCACTAAGGGTGGGGACAGGGTGTTAATTCGAGGCACTGAAGCTTTCTTT; CDR3aa: CATKGGDRVLIRGTEAFF
d_gene: TRBD2; v_gene: TRBV20-1; j_gene: TRBJ2-1; abundance: .; CDR3nt: TGCAGTGCTAGAGATACTAGCGGGAGCTATGAGCAGTTCTTC; CDR3aa: CSARDTSGSYEQFF
d_gene: .; v_gene: TRBV28; j_gene: TRBJ2-3; abundance: .; CDR3nt: TGTGCCAGCAGTTCGGACAAAAGCACAGATACGCAGTATTTT; CDR3aa: CASSSDKSTDTQYF
d_gene: TRBD2; v_gene: TRBV20-1; j_gene: TRBJ2-3; abundance: once; CDR3nt: TGCAGTGCTAGACTAGCGGGAACCACAGATACGCAGTATTTT; CDR3aa: CSARLAGTTDTQYF
d_gene: .; v_gene: TRBV4-1; j_gene: TRBJ2-7; abundance: many; CDR3nt: TGCGCCAGCAGCCAAGAAGGGGACTCTCGCTACGAGCAGTACTTC; CDR3aa: CASSQEGDSRYEQYF
d_gene: .; v_gene: TRBV10-3; j_gene: TRBJ2-1; abundance: few; CDR3nt: TGTGCCATCAGTGAGACCTTACAGGGCCAAGGGGGTGAGCAGTTCTTC; CDR3aa: CAISETLQGQGGEQFF
d_gene: TRBD1; v_gene: TRBV20-1; j_gene: TRBJ2-1; abundance: .; CDR3nt: TGCAGTGCTAGATTGACAGGGATCTACAATGAGCAGTTCTTC; CDR3aa: CSARLTGIYNEQFF
d_gene: .; v_gene: TRBV29-1; j_gene: TRBJ2-5; abundance: .; CDR3nt: TGCAGCGTGAGCGGCTTCCAAGAGACCCAGTACTTC; CDR3aa: CSVSGFQETQYF
d_gene: .; v_gene: TRBV14; j_gene: TRBJ2-5; abundance: .; CDR3nt: TGTGCCAGCAGCCATAAAACCGGTTACCAAGAGACCCAGTACTTC; CDR3aa: CASSHKTGYQETQYF
d_gene: TRBD1; v_gene: TRBV6-6; j_gene: TRBJ2-1; abundance: .; CDR3nt: TGTGCCAGCAGTACCGGGACAGGCTTGAAGGAGCAGTTCTTC; CDR3aa: CASSTGTGLKEQFF
d_gene: .; v_gene: TRBV27; j_gene: TRBJ2-5; abundance: .; CDR3nt: TGTGCCAGCAGTTTATGGGAGAGGGATCGATCTCAGTACTTC; CDR3aa: CASSLWERDRSQYF
d_gene: .; v_gene: TRBV7-2; j_gene: TRBJ2-3; abundance: .; CDR3nt: TGTGCCAGCAGCTTGGGCGGGTTGGTATCGGGTACGCAGTATTTT; CDR3aa: CASSLGGLVSGTQYF
d_gene: TRBD2; v_gene: TRBV7-9; j_gene: TRBJ2-5; abundance: .; CDR3nt: TGTGCCAGCAGCTTAGTACTAGCGGGAATCAGTGAGCAGTACTTC; CDR3aa: CASSLVLAGISEQYF
d_gene: TRBD2; v_gene: TRBV20-1; j_gene: TRBJ2-3; abundance: .; CDR3nt: TGCAGTGCTAGAGAGGGGGTAGCGGGTCAGACAGATACGCAGTATTTT; CDR3aa: CSAREGVAGQTDTQYF
d_gene: .; v_gene: TRBV5-6; j_gene: TRBJ2-3; abundance: .; CDR3nt: TGTGCCAGCAGCTCCACTCGTACTTGGGGCACAGATACGCAGTATTTT; CDR3aa: CASSSTRTWGTDTQYF
d_gene: .; v_gene: TRBV4-1; j_gene: TRBJ2-1; abundance: .; CDR3nt: TGCGCCAGCAGGCAGGATCACAGCTCCTACAATGAGCAGTTCTTC; CDR3aa: CASRQDHSSYNEQFF
d_gene: TRBD1; v_gene: TRBV14; j_gene: TRBJ1-2; abundance: .; CDR3nt: TGTGCCAGCAGCCACTTTCTACCGGGACAGGGATCCTATGGCTACACCTTC; CDR3aa: CASSHFLPGQGSYGYTF
d_gene: TRBD2; v_gene: TRBV27; j_gene: TRBJ2-1; abundance: .; CDR3nt: TGTGCCACCCAAAGCGGGAGGGATGGCTGGATGAATGAGCAGTTCTTC; CDR3aa: CATQSGRDGWMNEQFF
d_gene: TRBD2; v_gene: TRBV29-1; j_gene: TRBJ2-7; abundance: .; CDR3nt: TGCAGCGTTGGGGATAGCGGGATCTACGAGCAGTACTTC; CDR3aa: CSVGDSGIYEQYF
d_gene: .; v_gene: TRBV5-1; j_gene: TRBJ1-2; abundance: .; CDR3nt: TGCGCCAGCAGCTCAAGTACTACAGTCAACTATGGCTACACCTTC; CDR3aa: CASSSSTTVNYGYTF
d_gene: .; v_gene: TRBV9; j_gene: TRBJ2-5; abundance: .; CDR3nt: TGTGCCAGCAGCGAAACAATAATGGGGGAGCAGTACTTC; CDR3aa: CASSETIMGEQYF
d_gene: TRBD2; v_gene: TRBV4-2; j_gene: TRBJ2-3; abundance: .; CDR3nt: TGTGCCAGCAGCCAAGATTGGACCGGGAGGGGACCAGATACGCAGTATTTT; CDR3aa: CASSQDWTGRGPDTQYF
d_gene: TRBD2; v_gene: TRBV7-2; j_gene: TRBJ2-5; abundance: .; CDR3nt: TGTGCCAGCAGCTTACGGACTAGCGGGAATGAGCAGTACTTC; CDR3aa: CASSLRTSGNEQYF
d_gene: .; v_gene: TRBV4-3; j_gene: TRBJ2-1; abundance: once; CDR3nt: TGCGCCAGCAGCCAAGATAGGGTACGCAGAGATGAGCAGTTCTTC; CDR3aa: CASSQDRVRRDEQFF
d_gene: TRBD1; v_gene: TRBV20-1; j_gene: TRBJ1-4; abundance: few; CDR3nt: TGCAGTGCTAGAGATGGGGGGGGACAGGGGTACGAAAAACTGTTTTTT; CDR3aa: CSARDGGGQGYEKLFF
d_gene: .; v_gene: TRBV27; j_gene: TRBJ2-7; abundance: .; CDR3nt: TGTGCCAGCAGTAACGACATGTCCTCCTACGAGCAGTACTTC; CDR3aa: CASSNDMSSYEQYF
d_gene: .; v_gene: TRBV2; j_gene: TRBJ2-5; abundance: .; CDR3nt: TGTGCCAGCAGTGAGCCCCAAGAGACCCAGTACTTC; CDR3aa: CASSEPQETQYF
d_gene: TRBD2; v_gene: TRBV4-2; j_gene: TRBJ2-3; abundance: .; CDR3nt: TGTGCCAGCAGCCCGGGTAGCGGGGACTTTAGCACAGATACGCAGTATTTT; CDR3aa: CASSPGSGDFSTDTQYF
d_gene: .; v_gene: TRBV2; j_gene: TRBJ2-5; abundance: .; CDR3nt: TGTGCCAGCAGGAAGGGTTCGGTGATTCAAGAGACCCAGTACTTC; CDR3aa: CASRKGSVIQETQYF
d_gene: .; v_gene: TRBV15; j_gene: TRBJ2-1; abundance: .; CDR3nt: TGTGCCACCTGCCAGGGACTGCGTGAGCAGTTCTTC; CDR3aa: CATCQGLREQFF
d_gene: TRBD1; v_gene: TRBV20-1; j_gene: TRBJ1-2; abundance: .; CDR3nt: TGCAGTGTTATCCCTCAAGATCGGACAGGGGGTGGCTACACCTTC; CDR3aa: CSVIPQDRTGGGYTF
d_gene: .; v_gene: TRBV7-2; j_gene: TRBJ2-7; abundance: many; CDR3nt: TGTGCCAGCAGCCTCACTAGCTCCGGCGAGCAGTACTTC; CDR3aa: CASSLTSSGEQYF
d_gene: TRBD2; v_gene: TRBV4-1; j_gene: TRBJ2-3; abundance: .; CDR3nt: TGTGCCAGCAGCGGGTTAATAACTAGCGCCGGGTCGGATACGCAGTATTTT; CDR3aa: CASSGLITSAGSDTQYF
d_gene: .; v_gene: TRBV5-6; j_gene: TRBJ2-7; abundance: few; CDR3nt: TGTGCCAGCAGCTTGTTACAGGGTCGTGACGAGCAGTACTTC; CDR3aa: CASSLLQGRDEQYF
d_gene: .; v_gene: TRBV28; j_gene: TRBJ2-2; abundance: .; CDR3nt: TGTGCCAGCAGTTCAGGGGCGACAGGGAACACCGGGGAGCTGTTTTTT; CDR3aa: CASSSGATGNTGELFF
d_gene: TRBD2; v_gene: TRBV2; j_gene: TRBJ2-5; abundance: .; CDR3nt: TGTGCCAGCAGAGGTAGCGGGATGGGTGAGACCCAGTACTTC; CDR3aa: CASRGSGMGETQYF
d_gene: .; v_gene: TRBV28; j_gene: TRBJ1-5; abundance: many; CDR3nt: TGTGCCACCCTGACAGGCCGGGGGGGAGGCAATCAGCCCCAGCATTTT; CDR3aa: CATLTGRGGGNQPQHF
d_gene: .; v_gene: TRBV6-5; j_gene: TRBJ2-7; abundance: .; CDR3nt: TGTGCCATCAGTGAGTCGACCCTAGCGCCTAGGTACTTC; CDR3aa: CAISESTLAPRYF
d_gene: TRBD2; v_gene: TRBV5-1; j_gene: TRBJ2-5; abundance: few; CDR3nt: TGCGCCAGCAGCACCGTAGCGGGAGGGCCGGAGACCCAGTACTTC; CDR3aa: CASSTVAGGPETQYF
d_gene: TRBD1; v_gene: TRBV19; j_gene: TRBJ2-7; abundance: few; CDR3nt: TGTGCCAGTAGTAACAGGGGGATCCCTGGGAACGAGCAGTACTTC; CDR3aa: CASSNRGIPGNEQYF
d_gene: .; v_gene: TRBV27; j_gene: TRBJ2-7; abundance: .; CDR3nt: TGTGCCAGCAGTTTATTAGCGAGCTCCTACGAGCAGTACTTC; CDR3aa: CASSLLASSYEQYF
d_gene: .; v_gene: TRBV20-1; j_gene: TRBJ2-1; abundance: .; CDR3nt: TGCAGTGCTGGACAGGGAGGGTACAATGAGCAGTTCTTC; CDR3aa: CSAGQGGYNEQFF
d_gene: TRBD2; v_gene: TRBV7-3; j_gene: TRBJ2-3; abundance: .; CDR3nt: TGTGCCAGCAGCATACTAGCGGGTAGCACAGATACGCAGTATTTT; CDR3aa: CASSILAGSTDTQYF
d_gene: .; v_gene: TRBV5-5; j_gene: TRBJ2-7; abundance: few; CDR3nt: TGTGCCAGCAGCTTGGGGCTAGTTCTCTACGAGCAGTACTTC; CDR3aa: CASSLGLVLYEQYF
d_gene: .; v_gene: TRBV4-2; j_gene: TRBJ1-5; abundance: .; CDR3nt: TGTGCCAGCAGCCAAGATCCGGGCACTTCTTCCCAGCATTTT; CDR3aa: CASSQDPGTSSQHF
d_gene: TRBD2; v_gene: TRBV27; j_gene: TRBJ2-1; abundance: .; CDR3nt: TGTGCCAGCAGCCCGGGGACTAGCGGAGCTTACAATGAGCAGTTCTTC; CDR3aa: CASSPGTSGAYNEQFF
d_gene: .; v_gene: TRBV20-1; j_gene: TRBJ1-2; abundance: .; CDR3nt: TGCAGTGCTAGTCCCGATGGGGGAGGCTATGGCTACACCTTC; CDR3aa: CSASPDGGGYGYTF
d_gene: .; v_gene: TRBV28; j_gene: TRBJ2-7; abundance: .; CDR3nt: TGTGCCAGCAGTTCCTCATTCCCGGGCCAAAACTCCTACGAGCAGTACTTC; CDR3aa: CASSSSFPGQNSYEQYF
d_gene: .; v_gene: TRBV4-1; j_gene: TRBJ1-4; abundance: .; CDR3nt: TGCGCCAGCAGCAAACTCAATGAAAAACTGTTTTTT; CDR3aa: CASSKLNEKLFF
d_gene: .; v_gene: TRBV12-3/TRBV12-4; j_gene: TRBJ2-6; abundance: .; CDR3nt: TGTGCCAGCAGTTTAATTGGGGGATCCTCTGGGGCCAACGTCCTGACTTTC; CDR3aa: CASSLIGGSSGANVLTF
d_gene: TRBD2; v_gene: TRBV6-1; j_gene: TRBJ2-7; abundance: .; CDR3nt: TGTGCCAGCAGTGAGCGTCCCGGGACTAGCGTCTCCTACGAGCAGTACTTC; CDR3aa: CASSERPGTSVSYEQYF
d_gene: .; v_gene: TRBV20-1; j_gene: TRBJ2-7; abundance: .; CDR3nt: TGCAGTGCTAGCGGATACAATGAGCAGTACTTC; CDR3aa: CSASGYNEQYF
d_gene: .; v_gene: TRBV14; j_gene: TRBJ2-3; abundance: .; CDR3nt: TGTGCCAGCAGCCAAGGACGGATCGTTCAATCTAGCACAGATACGCAGTATTTT; CDR3aa: CASSQGRIVQSSTDTQYF
d_gene: .; v_gene: TRBV4-2; j_gene: TRBJ2-7; abundance: once; CDR3nt: TGTGCCAGCAGCCGCCTGGGGGACTTAGAGCAGTACTTC; CDR3aa: CASSRLGDLEQYF
d_gene: TRBD1; v_gene: TRBV27; j_gene: TRBJ2-4; abundance: .; CDR3nt: TGTGCCACAGGACAGGGCGGGGACATTCAGTACTTC; CDR3aa: CATGQGGDIQYF
d_gene: TRBD1; v_gene: TRBV11-2; j_gene: TRBJ1-2; abundance: .; CDR3nt: TGTGCCAGCAGCAGGCCGCCCGCAACAGGGGATGGCTACACCTTC; CDR3aa: CASSRPPATGDGYTF
d_gene: .; v_gene: TRBV25-1; j_gene: TRBJ2-7; abundance: .; CDR3nt: TGTTCTAACCCCTGGATACAGGGTAGTTCCTACGAGCAGTACTTC; CDR3aa: CSNPWIQGSSYEQYF